The rows below give T cell receptor beta chains drawn from one sample of a study of cytomegalovirus exposure and HLA in healthy donors. Sequencing used immunoSEQ multiplex PCR; TCRdb keeps in-frame clones, though not all of them. This sample has 150,000 or so clones; around 67% occur once, and the top ten carry 1.5% to 2%. Input material: PBMCs. All receptors derive from a woman between 18 and 29 years old in good health and CMV-seronegative. CDR3s include the opening cysteine and the closing phenylalanine or tryptophan. D genes are given only for firm matches. Rows give clone size only sometimes, using once, few, many, or a class for an expanded clone.

.,TRBV7-9,TRBJ1-2,.,TGTGCCAGCGACTCCTCGGGGTCTTACTATGGCTACACCTTC,CASDSSGSYYGYTF
.,TRBV5-1,TRBJ1-2,.,TGCGCCAGCAGCTTGGACCCAGACTTCTATGGCTACACCTTC,CASSLDPDFYGYTF
.,TRBV6-4,TRBJ2-1,few,TGTGCCAGCAGATGGAGCAATGAGCAGTTCTTC,CASRWSNEQFF
.,TRBV7-9,TRBJ1-2,.,TGTGCCAGCAGCTTAGGTTCGGGGGGGAACTATGGCTACACCTTC,CASSLGSGGNYGYTF
.,TRBV4-1,TRBJ2-4,.,TGCGCCAGCAGCCAAGGGCAGGGGGGATCCAAAAACATTCAGTACTTC,CASSQGQGGSKNIQYF
.,TRBV21-1,TRBJ1-1,.,TGTGCCAGCAGCACCCTCAGATTGGGGCCATTGAACACTGAAGCTTTCTTC,CASSTLRLGPLNTEAFF
TRBD1,TRBV6-6,TRBJ1-1,.,TGTGCCAGCAGTTGGGTGGGGACAGGGGACACTGAAGCTTTCTTT,CASSWVGTGDTEAFF
TRBD1,TRBV4-2,TRBJ1-5,.,TGTGCCAGCAGCCAAGGACAGGGTTTACAGCCCCAGCATTTT,CASSQGQGLQPQHF
TRBD2,TRBV9,TRBJ2-1,.,TGTGCCAGCAGCGTAGCTAGCGGGGGGTTTAATGAGCAGTTCTTC,CASSVASGGFNEQFF
TRBD2,TRBV5-1,TRBJ2-1,.,TGCGCCAGCAGTGACGGGGGGGGGCTTTCCTACAATGAGCAGTTCTTC,CASSDGGGLSYNEQFF
.,TRBV9,TRBJ1-2,.,TGTGCCAGCAGCGTAAACGCAGGGGATGGCTACACCTTC,CASSVNAGDGYTF
TRBD1,TRBV5-1,TRBJ2-2,.,TGCGCCAGCAGCCACGACAGGGGAGGGAACACCGGGGAGCTGTTTTTT,CASSHDRGGNTGELFF